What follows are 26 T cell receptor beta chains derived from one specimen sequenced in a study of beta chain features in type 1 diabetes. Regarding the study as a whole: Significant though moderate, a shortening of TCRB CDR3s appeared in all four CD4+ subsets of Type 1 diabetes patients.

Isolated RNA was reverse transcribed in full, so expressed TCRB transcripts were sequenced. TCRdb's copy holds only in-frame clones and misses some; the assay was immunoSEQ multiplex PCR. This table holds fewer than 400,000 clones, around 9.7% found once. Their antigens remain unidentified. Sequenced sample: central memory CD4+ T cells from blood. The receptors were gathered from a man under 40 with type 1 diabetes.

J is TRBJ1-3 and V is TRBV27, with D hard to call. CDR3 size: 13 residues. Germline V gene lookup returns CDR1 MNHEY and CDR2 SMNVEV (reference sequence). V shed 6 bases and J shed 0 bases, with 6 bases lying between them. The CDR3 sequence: CASRTSSGNTIYF. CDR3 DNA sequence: TGTGCCAGCAGAACAAGCTCTGGAAACACCATATATTTT.

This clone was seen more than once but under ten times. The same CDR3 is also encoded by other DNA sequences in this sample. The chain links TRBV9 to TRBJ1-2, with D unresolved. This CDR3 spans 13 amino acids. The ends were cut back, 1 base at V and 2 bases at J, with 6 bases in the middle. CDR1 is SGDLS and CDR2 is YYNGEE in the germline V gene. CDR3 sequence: CASSVPGNYGYTF. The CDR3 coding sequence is TGTGCCAGCAGCGTACCGGGGAACTATGGCTACACCTTC.

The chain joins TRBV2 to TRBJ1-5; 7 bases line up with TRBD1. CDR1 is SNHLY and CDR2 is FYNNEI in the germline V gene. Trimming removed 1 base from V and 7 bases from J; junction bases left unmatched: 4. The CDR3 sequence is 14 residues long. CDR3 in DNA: TGTGCCAGCAGTGAAGAGGGGGCGCGCCAGCCCCAGCATTTT. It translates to CASSEEGARQPQHF.

The CDR3 region has the DNA TGTGCCAGCAGCCCAGGACAGCGATACGAGCAGTACTTC. Its protein product is CASSPGQRYEQYF. The rearrangement links TRBV5-4 to TRBJ2-7; the D gene is possibly TRBD1 (6 bases). CDR3 length: 13 amino acids. The V gene lost 4 bases and the J gene lost 4 bases, with 12 bases spanning the gap. The germline gives CDR1 SGHNT, CDR2 YYREEE (reference sequence).

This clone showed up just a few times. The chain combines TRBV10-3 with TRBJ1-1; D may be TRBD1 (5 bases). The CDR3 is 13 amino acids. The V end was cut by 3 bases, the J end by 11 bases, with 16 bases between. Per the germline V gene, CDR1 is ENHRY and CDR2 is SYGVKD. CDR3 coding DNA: TGTGCCATCAGTGATGGGCAGGAGGGGACTGCTTTCTTT. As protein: CAISDGQEGTAFF.

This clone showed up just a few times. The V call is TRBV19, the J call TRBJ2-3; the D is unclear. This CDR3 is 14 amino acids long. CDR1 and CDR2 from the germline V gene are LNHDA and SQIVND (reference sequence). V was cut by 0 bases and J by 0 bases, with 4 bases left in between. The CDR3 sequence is CASSIDHSTDTQYF. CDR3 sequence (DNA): TGTGCCAGTAGTATAGATCACAGCACAGATACGCAGTATTTT. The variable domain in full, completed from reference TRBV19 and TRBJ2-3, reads DGGITQSPKYLFRKEGQNVTLSCEQNLNHDAMYWYRQDPGQGLRLIYYSQIVNDFQKGDIAEGYSVSREKKESFPLTVTSAQKNPTAFYLCASSIDHSTDTQYFGPGTRLTVL.

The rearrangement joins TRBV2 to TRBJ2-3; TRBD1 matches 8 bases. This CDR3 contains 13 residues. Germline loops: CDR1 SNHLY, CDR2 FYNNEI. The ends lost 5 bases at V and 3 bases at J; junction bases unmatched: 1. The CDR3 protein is CASSRQGTDTQYF. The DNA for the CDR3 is TGTGCCAGCAGTAGACAGGGGACAGATACGCAGTATTTT.

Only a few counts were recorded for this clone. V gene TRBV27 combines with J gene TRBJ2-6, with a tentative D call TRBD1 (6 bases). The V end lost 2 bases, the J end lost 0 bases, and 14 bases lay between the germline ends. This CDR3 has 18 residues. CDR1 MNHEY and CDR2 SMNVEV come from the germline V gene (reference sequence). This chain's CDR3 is CASSLEWTVSSGANVLTF. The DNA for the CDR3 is TGTGCCAGCAGTTTAGAATGGACAGTCAGCTCTGGGGCCAACGTCCTGACTTTC.

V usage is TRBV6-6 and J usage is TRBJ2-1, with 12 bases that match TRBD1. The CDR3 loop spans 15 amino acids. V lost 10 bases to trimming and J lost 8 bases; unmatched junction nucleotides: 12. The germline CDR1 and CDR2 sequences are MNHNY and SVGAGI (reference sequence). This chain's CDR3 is CATSLGTGGKDEQFF. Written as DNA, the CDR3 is TGTGCCACGTCCCTCGGGACAGGGGGCAAAGATGAGCAGTTCTTC.

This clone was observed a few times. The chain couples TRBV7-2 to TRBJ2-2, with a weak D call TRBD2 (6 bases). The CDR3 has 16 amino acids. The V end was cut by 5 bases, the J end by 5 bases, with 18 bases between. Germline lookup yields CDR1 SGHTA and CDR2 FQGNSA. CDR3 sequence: CASSPQNGGRTGELFF. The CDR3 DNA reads TGTGCCAGCAGCCCACAAAACGGGGGTAGGACCGGGGAGCTGTTTTTT.

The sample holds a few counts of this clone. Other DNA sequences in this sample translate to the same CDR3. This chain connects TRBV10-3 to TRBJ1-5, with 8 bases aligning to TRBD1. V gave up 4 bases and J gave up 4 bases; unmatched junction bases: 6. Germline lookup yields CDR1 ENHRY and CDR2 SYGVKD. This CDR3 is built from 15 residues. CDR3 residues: CAISGGGQGNQPQHF. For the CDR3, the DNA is TGTGCCATCAGTGGCGGAGGACAGGGTAATCAGCCCCAGCATTTT.

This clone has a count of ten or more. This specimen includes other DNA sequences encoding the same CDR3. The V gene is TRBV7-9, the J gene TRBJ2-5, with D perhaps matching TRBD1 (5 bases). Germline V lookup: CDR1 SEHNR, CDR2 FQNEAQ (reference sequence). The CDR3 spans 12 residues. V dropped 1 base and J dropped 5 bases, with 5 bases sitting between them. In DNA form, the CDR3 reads TGTGCCAGCAGCTTAGACAGGGAGACCCAGTACTTC. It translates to CASSLDRETQYF. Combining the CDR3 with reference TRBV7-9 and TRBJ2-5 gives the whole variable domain DTGVSQNPRHKITKRGQNVTFRCDPISEHNRLYWYRQTLGQGPEFLTYFQNEAQLEKSRLLSDRFSAERPKGSFSTLEIQRTEQGDSAMYLCASSLDRETQYFGPGTRLLVL.

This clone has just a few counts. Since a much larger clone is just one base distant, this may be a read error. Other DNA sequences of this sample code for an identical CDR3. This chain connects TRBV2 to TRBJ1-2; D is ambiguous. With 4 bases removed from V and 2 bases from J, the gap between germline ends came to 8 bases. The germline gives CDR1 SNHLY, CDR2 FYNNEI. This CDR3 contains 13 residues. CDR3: CASSVSGNYGYTF. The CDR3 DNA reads TGTGCCAGCAGTGTATCCGGGAACTATGGCTACACCTTC. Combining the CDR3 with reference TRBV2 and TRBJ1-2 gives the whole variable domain EPEVTQTPSHQVTQMGQEVILRCVPISNHLYFYWYRQILGQKVEFLVSFYNNEISEKSEIFDDQFSVERPDGSNFTLKIRSTKLEDSAMYFCASSVSGNYGYTFGSGTRLTVV.

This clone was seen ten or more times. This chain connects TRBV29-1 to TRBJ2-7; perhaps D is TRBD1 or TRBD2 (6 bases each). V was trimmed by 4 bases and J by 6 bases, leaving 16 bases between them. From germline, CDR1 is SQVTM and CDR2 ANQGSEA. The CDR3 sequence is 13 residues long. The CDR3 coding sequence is TGCAGCGTTGCTTCGGGGGCCACGCGCGAGCAGTACTTC. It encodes CSVASGATREQYF.

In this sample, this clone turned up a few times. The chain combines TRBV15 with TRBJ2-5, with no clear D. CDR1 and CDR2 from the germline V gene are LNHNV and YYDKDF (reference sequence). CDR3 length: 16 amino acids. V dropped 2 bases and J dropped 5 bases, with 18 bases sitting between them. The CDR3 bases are TGTGCCACCAGCAGACCCGGCCGGGCAGGATGGGAGACCCAGTACTTC. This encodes CATSRPGRAGWETQYF. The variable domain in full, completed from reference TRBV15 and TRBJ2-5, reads DAMVIQNPRYQVTQFGKPVTLSCSQTLNHNVMYWYQQKSSQAPKLLFHYYDKDFNNEADTPDNFQSRRPNTSFCFLDIRSPGLGDTAMYLCATSRPGRAGWETQYFGPGTRLLVL.

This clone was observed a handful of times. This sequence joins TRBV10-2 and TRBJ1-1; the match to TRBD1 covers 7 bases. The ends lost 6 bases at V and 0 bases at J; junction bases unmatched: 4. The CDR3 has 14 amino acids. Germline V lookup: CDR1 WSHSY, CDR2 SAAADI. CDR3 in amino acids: CASRDRALNTEAFF. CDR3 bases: TGCGCCAGCAGAGACAGGGCCCTGAACACTGAAGCTTTCTTT.

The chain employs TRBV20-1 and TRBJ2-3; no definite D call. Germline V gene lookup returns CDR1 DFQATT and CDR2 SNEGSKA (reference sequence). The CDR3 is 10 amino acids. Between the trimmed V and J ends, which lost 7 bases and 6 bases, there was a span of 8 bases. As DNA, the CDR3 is TGCAGTGTCCCTATTGATACGCAGTATTTT. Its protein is CSVPIDTQYF.

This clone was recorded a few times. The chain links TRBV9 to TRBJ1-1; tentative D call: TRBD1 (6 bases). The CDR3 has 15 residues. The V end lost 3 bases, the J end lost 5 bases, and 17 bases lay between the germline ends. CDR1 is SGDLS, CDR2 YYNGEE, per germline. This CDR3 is CASSASRDIGTEAFF. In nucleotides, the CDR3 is TGTGCCAGCAGCGCGTCCCGGGACATCGGGACTGAAGCTTTCTTT.

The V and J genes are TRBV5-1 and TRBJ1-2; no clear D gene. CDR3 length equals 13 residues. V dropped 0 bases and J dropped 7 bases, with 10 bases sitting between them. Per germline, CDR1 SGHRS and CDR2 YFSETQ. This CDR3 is CASSLVGEGGYTF. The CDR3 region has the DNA TGCGCCAGCAGCTTGGTCGGGGAGGGTGGCTACACCTTC.

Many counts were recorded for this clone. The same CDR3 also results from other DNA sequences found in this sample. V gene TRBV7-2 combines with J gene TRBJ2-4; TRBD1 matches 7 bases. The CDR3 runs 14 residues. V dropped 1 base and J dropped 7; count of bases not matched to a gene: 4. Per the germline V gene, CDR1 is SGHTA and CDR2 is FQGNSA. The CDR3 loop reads CASSLGTGGNIQYF. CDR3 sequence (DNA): TGTGCCAGCAGCTTAGGGACAGGCGGCAACATTCAGTACTTC.

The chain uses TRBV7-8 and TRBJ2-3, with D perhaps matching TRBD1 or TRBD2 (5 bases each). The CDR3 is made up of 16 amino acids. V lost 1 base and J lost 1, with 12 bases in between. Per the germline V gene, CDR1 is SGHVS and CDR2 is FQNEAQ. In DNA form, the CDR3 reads TGTGCCAGCAGCTTAGACCGGGGCCTCCGCACAGATACGCAGTATTTT. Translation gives CASSLDRGLRTDTQYF.

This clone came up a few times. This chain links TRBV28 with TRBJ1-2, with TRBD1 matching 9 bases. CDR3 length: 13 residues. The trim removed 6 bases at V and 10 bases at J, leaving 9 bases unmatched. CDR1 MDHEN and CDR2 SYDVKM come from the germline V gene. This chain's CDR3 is CASSRSDRGIYTF. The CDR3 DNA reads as TGTGCCAGCAGCCGGAGCGACAGGGGGATCTACACCTTC.

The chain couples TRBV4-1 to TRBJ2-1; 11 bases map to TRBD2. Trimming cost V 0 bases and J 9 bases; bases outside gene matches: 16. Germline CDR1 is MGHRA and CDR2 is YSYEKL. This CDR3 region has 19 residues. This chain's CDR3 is CASSQDSSGGATWAFEQFF. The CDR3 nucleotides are TGCGCCAGCAGCCAAGATAGTAGCGGGGGGGCCACCTGGGCTTTTGAGCAGTTCTTC.

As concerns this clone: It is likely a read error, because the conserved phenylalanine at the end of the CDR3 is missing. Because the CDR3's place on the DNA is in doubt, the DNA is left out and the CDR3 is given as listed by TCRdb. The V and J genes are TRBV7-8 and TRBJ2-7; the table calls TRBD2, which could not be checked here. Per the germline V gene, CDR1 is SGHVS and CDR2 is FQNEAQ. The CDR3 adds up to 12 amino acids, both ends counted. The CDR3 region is CASSSREWGLVT.

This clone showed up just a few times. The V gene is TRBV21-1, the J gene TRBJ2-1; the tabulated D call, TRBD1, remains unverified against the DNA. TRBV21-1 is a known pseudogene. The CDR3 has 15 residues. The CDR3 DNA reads TGTGCCAGACAGCTCGGGGGACAGGGAACCAATGAGCAGTTCTTC. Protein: CARQLGGQGTNEQFF.

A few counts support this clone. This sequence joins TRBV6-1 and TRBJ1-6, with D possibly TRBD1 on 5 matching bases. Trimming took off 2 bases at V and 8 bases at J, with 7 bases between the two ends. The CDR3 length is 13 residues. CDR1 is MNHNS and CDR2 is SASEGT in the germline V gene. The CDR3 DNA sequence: TGTGCCAGCAGTGAATTGACAGATTCACCCCTCCACTTT. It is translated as CASSELTDSPLHF.